These T cell receptor beta chains were read from a single sample in a study of OX40 agonist ivuxolimab in advanced cancers. The repertoire was sequenced with immunoSEQ multiplex PCR; TCRdb's copy has only in-frame clones and lacks some. The table has 50,000 to 60,000 clones, about 90% seen once. The material was CD4+ or CD8+ T cells sorted from blood, obtained in a trial of the OX40 agonist ivuxolimab. These receptors were taken from an adult with an advanced solid tumor such as melanoma, head and neck, liver or kidney cancer. CDR3s include the opening cysteine and the closing phenylalanine or tryptophan. The order of the fields is J gene, V gene, clone size, D gene, CDR3 DNA, CDR3 protein. The D gene is left open where the match is weak. Clone size, where shown, is once, few, many, or a class for clones that have expanded.

J: TRBJ2-6; V: TRBV7-9; size: -; D: -; DNA: TGTGCCAGCAGCTCTACAGGGTACTCTGGGGCCAACGTCCTGACTTTC; CDR3: CASSSTGYSGANVLTF
J: TRBJ1-2; V: TRBV5-8; size: -; D: TRBD1; DNA: TGTGCCAGCAGCTACCGGGACAGGGAAGATGGCTACACCTTC; CDR3: CASSYRDREDGYTF
J: TRBJ1-1; V: TRBV28; size: -; D: -; DNA: TGTGCCAGCAGCCCCATTGGCTTGAACACTGAAGCTTTCTTT; CDR3: CASSPIGLNTEAFF
J: TRBJ1-2; V: TRBV19; size: -; D: -; DNA: TGTGCCAGTAGTATAGTTACAGAGTATGAGAGCTACACCTTC; CDR3: CASSIVTEYESYTF
J: TRBJ2-7; V: TRBV29-1; size: -; D: TRBD2; DNA: TGCAGCGTTGGGGGGGGAACCTACGAGCAGTACTTC; CDR3: CSVGGGTYEQYF
J: TRBJ2-7; V: TRBV6-1; size: -; D: -; DNA: TGTGTCGCGGGGGCCAGCTTCTACGAGCAGTACTTC; CDR3: CVAGASFYEQYF
J: TRBJ2-3; V: TRBV7-6; size: -; D: -; DNA: TGTGCCAGCAGCCATACCATGGGTTGGGCCACAGATACGCAGTATTTT; CDR3: CASSHTMGWATDTQYF
J: TRBJ2-5; V: TRBV11-2; size: once; D: TRBD1; DNA: TGTGCCAGCAGCTCCCCATATGGACAGGGTGGTATCCAAGAGACCCAGTACTTC; CDR3: CASSSPYGQGGIQETQYF
J: TRBJ2-7; V: TRBV14; size: -; D: -; DNA: TGTGCCAGCAGCCGCGCAGGGAGTCGGTACGAGCAGTACTTC; CDR3: CASSRAGSRYEQYF
J: TRBJ2-5; V: TRBV7-8; size: once; D: TRBD2; DNA: TGTGCCAGCAGCCCCCCCGGACTAGCACAAGAGACCCAGTACTTC; CDR3: CASSPPGLAQETQYF
J: TRBJ2-7; V: TRBV5-6; size: -; D: TRBD1; DNA: TGTGCCAGCAGCTTGATCCTACAGGGGGACGAGCAGTACTTC; CDR3: CASSLILQGDEQYF
J: TRBJ2-3; V: TRBV18; size: -; D: -; DNA: TGTGCCAGCTCATCCAGTTGGGGCACAGATACGCAGTATTTT; CDR3: CASSSSWGTDTQYF
J: TRBJ2-5; V: TRBV7-9; size: once; D: TRBD1; DNA: TGTGCCAGCAGCGACGACAGGGGTGGGGAAACCCAGTACTTC; CDR3: CASSDDRGGETQYF
J: TRBJ2-1; V: TRBV4-3; size: -; D: TRBD2; DNA: TGCGCCAGCAGCCAAGATATGGCTAGCGGTTCCGCCGGGGGTGAGCAGTTCTTC; CDR3: CASSQDMASGSAGGEQFF
J: TRBJ2-6; V: TRBV5-4; size: -; D: -; DNA: TGTGCCAGCAGGGCTGCATCCAACGTCCTGACTTTC; CDR3: CASRAASNVLTF
J: TRBJ2-2; V: TRBV29-1; size: -; D: TRBD2; DNA: TGCAGCTCACGGGGGGAGAACACCGGGGAGCTGTTTTTT; CDR3: CSSRGENTGELFF
J: TRBJ2-7; V: TRBV14; size: -; D: -; DNA: TGTGCCAGCAGCCTCACTAGTTTCTACGAGCAGTACTTC; CDR3: CASSLTSFYEQYF
J: TRBJ2-7; V: TRBV2; size: few; D: TRBD2; DNA: TGTGCCAGCAGCGCCCGGACTAGCGGGAGTGGGTCCTACGAGCAGTACTTC; CDR3: CASSARTSGSGSYEQYF
J: TRBJ2-7; V: TRBV11-2; size: -; D: TRBD2; DNA: TGTGCCAGCAGCTTGGCAGCGGGAGGGCAGGAGCAGTACTTC; CDR3: CASSLAAGGQEQYF
J: TRBJ2-5; V: TRBV7-6; size: -; D: TRBD2; DNA: TGTGCCAGCAGCCGACTAGCGGGAGGCGTAGAGACCCAGTACTTC; CDR3: CASSRLAGGVETQYF
J: TRBJ2-3; V: TRBV10-2; size: -; D: TRBD2; DNA: TGCGCCAGCACCAAAGTAGCGGGATATACGGATACGCAGTATTTT; CDR3: CASTKVAGYTDTQYF
J: TRBJ1-1; V: TRBV4-3; size: -; D: -; DNA: TGCGCCAGCAGCCAAGATCACACTGAAGCTTTCTTT; CDR3: CASSQDHTEAFF
J: TRBJ2-7; V: TRBV19; size: -; D: TRBD1; DNA: TGTGCCAGTAGTGGACAGGGTAAGGATTCCTACGAGCAGTACTTC; CDR3: CASSGQGKDSYEQYF
J: TRBJ1-1; V: TRBV19; size: -; D: -; DNA: TGTGCCAGTAGTATGTCCTGGGGAGGTAACACTGAAGCTTTCTTT; CDR3: CASSMSWGGNTEAFF
J: TRBJ2-7; V: TRBV7-9; size: -; D: -; DNA: TGTGCCAGCAGCTTAAGGGAAACCTCCTACGAGCAGTACTTC; CDR3: CASSLRETSYEQYF
J: TRBJ2-7; V: TRBV19; size: -; D: -; DNA: TGTGCCAGTAGTATGACGTTAGGCAGGGTGGACTACGAGCAGTACTTC; CDR3: CASSMTLGRVDYEQYF
J: TRBJ2-2; V: TRBV9; size: -; D: -; DNA: TGTGCCAGCAGCCCTCGAAGGGTGGGAGACAACACCGGGGAGCTGTTTTTT; CDR3: CASSPRRVGDNTGELFF
J: TRBJ1-2; V: TRBV15; size: -; D: -; DNA: TGTGCCACCAGCCGGCAGGGCGACTATTCTGGCTACACCTTC; CDR3: CATSRQGDYSGYTF
J: TRBJ2-7; V: TRBV13; size: -; D: -; DNA: TGTGCCAGCAGCTTACGGGGGTACGAGCAGTACTTC; CDR3: CASSLRGYEQYF
J: TRBJ2-3; V: TRBV6-1; size: once; D: -; DNA: TGTGCCAGCAGTGAAGAAGGTCTAGCGCCTAGCACAGATACGCAGTATTTT; CDR3: CASSEEGLAPSTDTQYF
J: TRBJ2-1; V: TRBV2; size: -; D: -; DNA: TGTGCCAGCAGCCAGCCGACCTACAATGAGCAGTTCTTC; CDR3: CASSQPTYNEQFF
J: TRBJ2-7; V: TRBV19; size: once; D: TRBD1; DNA: TGTGCCAGTAGTGCCGGACAGGGGTACGAGCAGTACTTC; CDR3: CASSAGQGYEQYF
J: TRBJ2-7; V: TRBV19; size: -; D: -; DNA: TGTGCCAGTAGTATTGGTTCTGGGCATCCCTACGAGCAGTACTTC; CDR3: CASSIGSGHPYEQYF
J: TRBJ2-1; V: TRBV4-3; size: -; D: TRBD2; DNA: TGCGCCAGCAGCCCGCTAGCGGGAGGGAATGAGCAGTTCTTC; CDR3: CASSPLAGGNEQFF
J: TRBJ2-2; V: TRBV19; size: -; D: TRBD2; DNA: TGTGCCAGTAGTGTTCCAGCGGGAGCGACCGGGGAGCTGTTTTTT; CDR3: CASSVPAGATGELFF
J: TRBJ2-1; V: TRBV5-5; size: -; D: TRBD2; DNA: TGTGCCAGCAGTTTGACTAGCGAAGATTACAATGAGCAGTTCTTC; CDR3: CASSLTSEDYNEQFF
J: TRBJ1-2; V: TRBV5-6; size: -; D: TRBD1; DNA: TGTGCCAGCAGCTCATCAGGGGGCCCTGGCTACACCTTC; CDR3: CASSSSGGPGYTF
J: TRBJ2-7; V: TRBV6-5; size: -; D: -; DNA: TGTGCCAGCAGTTTAGGACGCGACAGCTTCTACGAGCAGTACTTC; CDR3: CASSLGRDSFYEQYF
J: TRBJ2-1; V: TRBV7-9; size: -; D: TRBD1; DNA: TGTGCCAGCAGCTTCAGTGGACAGGCCGATGAGCAGTTCTTC; CDR3: CASSFSGQADEQFF
J: TRBJ1-2; V: TRBV7-8; size: -; D: -; DNA: TGTGCCAGCAGCTTAGTCCCAGGGGATGGCTACACCTTC; CDR3: CASSLVPGDGYTF
J: TRBJ1-1; V: TRBV19; size: -; D: -; DNA: TGTGCCAGTAGCCGCTACGGGAACACTGAAGCTTTCTTT; CDR3: CASSRYGNTEAFF
J: TRBJ2-2; V: TRBV18; size: -; D: -; DNA: TGTGCCAGCTCACCACCCGTCACCGGGGAGCTGTTTTTT; CDR3: CASSPPVTGELFF
J: TRBJ2-7; V: TRBV27; size: -; D: -; DNA: TGTGCCAGCAGTTGGGGCGACGAGCAGTACTTC; CDR3: CASSWGDEQYF
J: TRBJ2-1; V: TRBV30; size: -; D: TRBD2; DNA: TGTGCCTGGAGTACGGGAGGGGAGCAGTTCTTC; CDR3: CAWSTGGEQFF
J: TRBJ1-1; V: TRBV19; size: -; D: -; DNA: TGTGCCAGTACCGCGTCAGGTTGGGTTGAAGCTTTCTTT; CDR3: CASTASGWVEAFF
J: TRBJ1-4; V: TRBV25-1; size: -; D: -; DNA: TGTGCCAGCAGTGAGGGAGTTAGAGATGAAAAACTGTTTTTT; CDR3: CASSEGVRDEKLFF
J: TRBJ1-1; V: TRBV4-1; size: -; D: -; DNA: TGCGCCAGCAGCCAACCTTACCTGGCGACTGAAGCTTTCTTT; CDR3: CASSQPYLATEAFF